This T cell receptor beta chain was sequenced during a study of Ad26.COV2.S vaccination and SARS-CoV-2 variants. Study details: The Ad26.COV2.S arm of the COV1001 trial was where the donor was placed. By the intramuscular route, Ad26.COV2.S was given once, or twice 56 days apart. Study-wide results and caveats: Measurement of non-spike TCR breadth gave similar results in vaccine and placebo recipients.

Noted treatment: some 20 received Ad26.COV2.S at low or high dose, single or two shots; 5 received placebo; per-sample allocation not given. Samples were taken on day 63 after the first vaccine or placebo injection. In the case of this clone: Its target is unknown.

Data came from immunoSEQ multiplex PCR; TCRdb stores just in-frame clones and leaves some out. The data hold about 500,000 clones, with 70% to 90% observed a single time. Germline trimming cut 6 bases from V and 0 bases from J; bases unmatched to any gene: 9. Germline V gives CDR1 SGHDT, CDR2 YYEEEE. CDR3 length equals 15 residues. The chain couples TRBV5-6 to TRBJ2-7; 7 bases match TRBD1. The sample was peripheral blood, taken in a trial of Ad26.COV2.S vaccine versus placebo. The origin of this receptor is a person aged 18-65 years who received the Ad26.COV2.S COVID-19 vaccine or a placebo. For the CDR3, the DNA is TGTGCCAGCATCGAACCGGGACAGAACTCCTACGAGCAGTACTTC. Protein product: CASIEPGQNSYEQYF.